This T cell receptor (beta chain) comes out of a study of cytomegalovirus exposure and HLA in healthy donors. PCR amplification relied on 60 Vbeta primers (plus 13 Jbeta primers). The repertoire was sequenced with immunoSEQ multiplex PCR; TCRdb's copy has only in-frame clones and lacks some. This sample has 30,000 to 40,000 clones, with approximately 70% found just once. CDR1 is SGDLS and CDR2 is YYNGEE in the germline V gene. The V and J ends lost 2 bases and 5 bases respectively, with 18 bases between them. This CDR3 contains 16 residues. The chain is built from TRBV9 and TRBJ2-3; unclear D gene. What was sequenced was PBMCs. This receptor was obtained from a man aged 25 to 45 in good health and CMV-seronegative. Written as DNA, the CDR3 is TGTGCCAGCAGCGTGATGGCAGCCAGGCATCAAGATACGCAGTATTTT. This codes for CASSVMAARHQDTQYF.